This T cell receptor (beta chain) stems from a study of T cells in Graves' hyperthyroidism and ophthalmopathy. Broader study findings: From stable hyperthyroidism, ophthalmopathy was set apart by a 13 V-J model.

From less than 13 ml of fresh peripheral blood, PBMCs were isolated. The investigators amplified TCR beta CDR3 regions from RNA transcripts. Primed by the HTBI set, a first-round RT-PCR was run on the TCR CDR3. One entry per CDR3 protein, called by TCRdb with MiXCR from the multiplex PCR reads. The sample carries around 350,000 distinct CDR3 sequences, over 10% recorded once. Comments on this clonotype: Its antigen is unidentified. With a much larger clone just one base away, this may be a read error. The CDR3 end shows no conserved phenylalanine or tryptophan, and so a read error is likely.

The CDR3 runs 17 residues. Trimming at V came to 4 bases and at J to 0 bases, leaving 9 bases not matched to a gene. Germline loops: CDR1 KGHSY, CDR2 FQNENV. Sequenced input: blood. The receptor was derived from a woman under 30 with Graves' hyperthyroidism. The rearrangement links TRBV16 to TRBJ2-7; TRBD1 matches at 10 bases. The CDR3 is CASSPLGTGVLSYEQYL. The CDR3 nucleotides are TGTGCCAGCAGCCCTCTGGGGACAGGGGTGCTCTCCTACGAGCAGTACCTC.